One sample yielded the 26 T cell receptor beta chains listed below, sequenced in a study of graft-versus-host responses after intestinal transplantation (dated by TCRdb to the early 2020s). In the paper's terms, the time point label means: cells obtained before transplantation from donor or recipient. These receptors have no identified antigens. Library generation was performed with the immunoSEQ multiplex PCR assay. This is the immuneACCESS table as TCRdb keeps it, with only in-frame sequences that have V and J called. A part of the clones is gone; compared with another copy, unresolved V genes explain less than half, and the rest is unexplained. For this sample there are some 140,000 clones; over 85% appear just once. Over 0.15% of the sample is taken by the ten largest. The material was unstimulated CD4+ T cells sorted from spleen or lymph node cells, obtained before intestinal transplant. Receptors originate from a human donor who received an intestinal transplant.

The chain is built from TRBV2 and TRBJ1-5; 9 bases fit TRBD1. CDR3 size: 15 residues. Germline loops: CDR1 SNHLY, CDR2 FYNNEI. V gave up 1 base and J gave up 5 bases; unmatched junction bases: 3. CDR3 coding DNA: TGTGCCAGCAGTGAAGAGGGGACAGGGCATCAGCCCCAGCATTTT. Amino acid sequence: CASSEEGTGHQPQHF.

The chain carries TRBV19 and TRBJ1-5; TRBD1 aligns across 9 bases. The length of the CDR3 is 15 residues. The J segment lost 7 bases and the V segment lost 5 bases, leaving 9 bases of the junction unmatched. Per germline, CDR1 LNHDA and CDR2 SQIVND (reference sequence). The CDR3 nucleotides are TGTGCCAGTAGTTATTACACAGGGGGCTTCCAGCCCCAGCATTTT. It specifies CASSYYTGGFQPQHF. Variable domain in full (rest from reference TRBV19 and TRBJ1-5): DGGITQSPKYLFRKEGQNVTLSCEQNLNHDAMYWYRQDPGQGLRLIYYSQIVNDFQKGDIAEGYSVSREKKESFPLTVTSAQKNPTAFYLCASSYYTGGFQPQHFGDGTRLSIL.

This chain uses TRBV30 with TRBJ1-5, with a possible D match to TRBD1 (5 bases). Trimming stripped 2 bases from V and 5 bases from J, with 13 bases between. This CDR3 comprises 14 residues. Germline CDR1 reads GTSNPN; CDR2 reads SVGIG (reference sequence). The CDR3 region has the DNA TGTGCCTGGAGTCCCCGGGGGTTTTATCAGCCCCAGCATTTT. Residues: CAWSPRGFYQPQHF.

The chain joins TRBV5-4 to TRBJ2-5; TRBD1 matches 7 bases. Germline V CDR1 and CDR2: SGHNT, YYREEE (reference sequence). This CDR3 is 13 amino acids long. Trimming cost V 2 bases and J 3 bases; bases outside gene matches: 1. CDR3 protein: CASSFTGEETQYF. The CDR3 DNA is TGTGCCAGCAGCTTTACAGGGGAAGAGACCCAGTACTTC.

The rearrangement uses TRBV12-5 and TRBJ2-7; possible D gene TRBD1, 5 bases. CDR3 length equals 15 residues. Germline V CDR1 and CDR2: LGHNT, FRNRAP. Deletions cut 5 bases from V and 2 bases from J, with 16 bases between. This chain's CDR3 is CASGAQGNPPYEQYF. The CDR3 DNA follows: TGTGCTAGTGGTGCCCAGGGTAACCCCCCCTACGAGCAGTACTTC.

The chain joins TRBV15 to TRBJ1-1; 12 bases are a match to TRBD1. Germline V gives CDR1 LNHNV, CDR2 YYDKDF (reference sequence). The CDR3 consists of 20 residues. The junction had 20 bases not matched to a gene; V was cut back by 1 base and J by 8 bases. CDR3 sequence reads: CATSRGPGQGALKERLEAFF. Written as DNA, the CDR3 is TGTGCCACCAGCAGAGGACCGGGACAGGGGGCTCTTAAGGAAAGATTGGAAGCTTTCTTT.

The rearrangement joins TRBV10-3 to TRBJ1-2; weak D call: TRBD1 (5 bases). The V end lost 2 bases, the J end lost 8 bases, and 12 bases lay between the germline ends. CDR3 length: 13 residues. Per the germline V gene, CDR1 is ENHRY and CDR2 is SYGVKD. CDR3 sequence reads: CAISEVEGLGYTF. The CDR3 DNA reads TGTGCCATCAGTGAGGTCGAGGGACTGGGCTACACCTTC.

V gene TRBV14 combines with J gene TRBJ2-1; TRBD2 aligns across 10 bases. Germline lookup yields CDR1 SGHDN and CDR2 FVKESK. The CDR3 is 16 residues long. The junction had 9 bases not matched to a gene; V was cut back by 6 bases and J by 4 bases. The CDR3 is CASSHLAGGTYNEQFF. CDR3 nucleotide sequence: TGTGCCAGCAGTCATTTAGCGGGGGGAACATACAATGAGCAGTTCTTC.

The rearrangement links TRBV5-1 to TRBJ2-7; D uncertain. The CDR3 sequence is 11 residues long. Germline CDR1 is SGHRS and CDR2 is YFSETQ. Trimming took off 0 bases at V and 6 bases at J, with 4 bases between the two ends. CDR3 sequence: CASSLGPEQYF. For the CDR3, the DNA is TGCGCCAGCAGCTTGGGCCCCGAGCAGTACTTC.

The V and J genes are TRBV18 and TRBJ1-1; no clear D. Germline CDR1 reads KGHSH; CDR2 reads LQKENI. Trimming cost V 4 bases and J 3 bases, with 9 bases left between them. CDR3 size: 13 residues. In DNA form, the CDR3 reads TGTGCCAGCTCACTAAATCGAGACACTGAAGCTTTCTTT. Translated, it gives CASSLNRDTEAFF.

The chain carries TRBV15 and TRBJ1-2; D call uncertain. The germline V gene encodes CDR1 LNHNV and CDR2 YYDKDF (reference sequence). CDR3 size: 12 residues. V was clipped by 1 base and J by 8 bases, with 8 bases between them. Written as DNA, the CDR3 is TGTGCCACCAGCAGAGCAATTAGCGGCTACACCTTC. It is translated as CATSRAISGYTF. Using reference TRBV15 and TRBJ1-2 for the parts outside the CDR3, the full variable domain is DAMVIQNPRYQVTQFGKPVTLSCSQTLNHNVMYWYQQKSSQAPKLLFHYYDKDFNNEADTPDNFQSRRPNTSFCFLDIRSPGLGDTAMYLCATSRAISGYTFGSGTRLTVV.

V and J are TRBV19 and TRBJ1-1, with D hard to call. The CDR3 is 14 residues long. Germline CDR1 is LNHDA and CDR2 is SQIVND (reference sequence). V lost 8 bases to trimming and J lost 4 bases, with 17 bases between them. The chain's CDR3 is CASSDFGEPTEAFF. The CDR3 region has the DNA TGTGCCAGTTCAGACTTCGGCGAGCCCACTGAAGCTTTCTTT. Combining the CDR3 with reference TRBV19 and TRBJ1-1 gives the whole variable domain DGGITQSPKYLFRKEGQNVTLSCEQNLNHDAMYWYRQDPGQGLRLIYYSQIVNDFQKGDIAEGYSVSREKKESFPLTVTSAQKNPTAFYLCASSDFGEPTEAFFGQGTRLTVV.

This chain connects TRBV7-2 to TRBJ1-1; tentatively, D is TRBD1 (5 bases). V was shortened by 5 bases and J by 5 bases, with 15 bases between the two germline ends. The CDR3 is 14 amino acids. Germline V gives CDR1 SGHTA, CDR2 FQGNSA. The CDR3 bases are TGTGCCAGCAGCGGGGCTTGGGGTTTGACTGAAGCTTTCTTT. Translating it yields CASSGAWGLTEAFF.

This clone was counted a single time. Written as DNA, the CDR3 is TGTGCCATCAGTGGCCGGGACAGGGATAGGGGCTACACCTTC. Protein sequence: CAISGRDRDRGYTF. V usage is TRBV10-3 and J usage is TRBJ1-2, with 9 bases aligning to TRBD1. The CDR3 sequence is 14 residues long. J gave up 8 bases and V 4 bases, and 8 bases lay outside the gene matches. Looked up from germline, CDR1 is ENHRY and CDR2 is SYGVKD.

V gene TRBV5-6 combines with J gene TRBJ1-5; D may be TRBD1 (5 bases). This CDR3 contains 15 residues. Germline V lookup: CDR1 SGHDT, CDR2 YYEEEE. V lost 2 bases and J lost 9, with 18 bases in between. CDR3: CASSFQDTPFSPQHF. For the CDR3, the DNA is TGTGCCAGCAGCTTTCAGGACACACCATTTTCGCCCCAGCATTTT.

V gene TRBV16 combines with J gene TRBJ1-5; the D gene is possibly TRBD1 (6 bases). Germline CDR1 is KGHSY and CDR2 is FQNENV. This CDR3 spans 14 amino acids. Trimming cost V 2 bases and J 9 bases, with 14 bases left between them. The CDR3 coding sequence is TGTGCCAGCAGCCAAGGGACACCTCCGAGGCCCCAGCATTTT. Protein: CASSQGTPPRPQHF.

The chain carries TRBV7-6 and TRBJ2-5, with D possibly matching TRBD1 (5 bases). The end of the DNA aligns better with TRBJ2-7, so the J call may be wrong. This CDR3 spans 14 amino acids. Germline CDR1 SGHVS, CDR2 FNYEAQ. The CDR3 here is CASSLVQGAYEQYF. DNA for the CDR3: TGTGCCAGCAGCTTAGTCCAGGGTGCCTACGAGCAGTACTTC.

The chain uses TRBV5-4 and TRBJ1-2; D unclear. V gave up 0 bases and J gave up 0 bases, with 6 bases separating them. The CDR3 is 14 amino acids. Germline V lookup: CDR1 SGHNT, CDR2 YYREEE (reference sequence). The CDR3 coding sequence is TGTGCCAGCAGCTTGGACAGTACTAACTATGGCTACACCTTC. It encodes CASSLDSTNYGYTF.

CDR3 in amino acids: CASSSRVSPGPGTQYF. DNA for the CDR3: TGTGCCAGCAGCTCCCGAGTTAGCCCGGGGCCAGGGACCCAGTACTTC. V is TRBV5-5 and J is TRBJ2-5; D tentatively reads TRBD1 or TRBD2 (5 bases each). Germline V CDR1 and CDR2: SGHKS, YYEKEE (reference sequence). This CDR3 has 16 amino acids. V lost 3 bases, J lost 7 bases, and 22 bases lay in between. The complete variable domain, with remaining parts taken from reference TRBV5-5 and TRBJ2-5, reads DAGVTQSPTHLIKTRGQQVTLRCSPISGHKSVSWYQQVLGQGPQFIFQYYEKEERGRGNFPDRFSARQFPNYSSELNVNALLLGDSALYLCASSSRVSPGPGTQYFGPGTRLLVL.

V and J are TRBV6-5 and TRBJ1-1, with D hard to call. Trimming took off 0 bases at V and 4 bases at J, with 9 bases between the two ends. The CDR3 length is 14 residues. The germline V gene encodes CDR1 MNHEY and CDR2 SVGAGI. The CDR3 region is CASSYSDWSTEAFF. The CDR3 DNA is TGTGCCAGCAGTTACTCGGATTGGAGCACTGAAGCTTTCTTT.

This CDR3 is CASSLYIRLPVTEAFF. The CDR3 bases are TGCGCCAGCAGCTTGTATATCAGGCTCCCGGTGACTGAAGCTTTCTTT. This chain uses TRBV5-1 with TRBJ1-1; D is undetermined. Trimming took 1 base from V and 5 from J, leaving 18 bases between them. Germline V gene data show CDR1 as SGHRS and CDR2 as YFSETQ. The CDR3 covers 16 residues. The full variable domain, its missing parts supplied by reference TRBV5-1 and TRBJ1-1, is KAGVTQTPRYLIKTRGQQVTLSCSPISGHRSVSWYQQTPGQGLQFLFEYFSETQRNKGNFPGRFSGRQFSNSRSEMNVSTLELGDSALYLCASSLYIRLPVTEAFFGQGTRLTVV.

The gene calls are TRBV15 and TRBJ2-5, with 10 bases that match TRBD1. Germline CDR1 and CDR2: LNHNV and YYDKDF (reference sequence). The CDR3 contains 19 residues. With V trimmed by 5 bases and J by 2 bases, 17 bases remained unmatched. The CDR3 reads CATSRKTGGFGGGQETQYF. CDR3 DNA: TGTGCCACCAGCCGGAAGACAGGGGGCTTCGGGGGAGGACAAGAGACCCAGTACTTC.

The chain has TRBV5-4 and TRBJ1-1; 8 nucleotides agree with TRBD1. The germline gives CDR1 SGHNT, CDR2 YYREEE (reference sequence). This CDR3 region has 14 residues. After removal of 2 bases from V and 2 bases from J, the junction contained 2 bases not matched to a gene. CDR3 bases: TGTGCCAGCAGCTTCGACAGGGGCAACACTGAAGCTTTCTTT. As protein: CASSFDRGNTEAFF.

The gene calls are TRBV5-1 and TRBJ1-1; D uncertain. The V end lost 1 base, the J end lost 6 bases, and 16 bases lay between the germline ends. From germline, CDR1 is SGHRS and CDR2 YFSETQ. The CDR3 totals 15 residues. CDR3: CASSLSIGLSAEAFF. The CDR3 DNA sequence: TGCGCCAGCAGCTTGAGTATCGGTCTGAGCGCTGAAGCTTTCTTT.

This clone has a single count. The chain joins TRBV7-9 to TRBJ2-7; 7 bases match TRBD1. The germline CDR1 and CDR2 sequences are SEHNR and FQNEAQ (reference sequence). This CDR3 contains 14 residues. Unmatched junction bases numbered 3, after V lost 2 bases and J lost 2 bases. The CDR3 nucleotides read TGTGCCAGCAGCTTAAACAGGGGCCCCTACGAGCAGTACTTC. This gives the protein CASSLNRGPYEQYF. Looking up the rest from reference TRBV7-9 and TRBJ2-7 gives the full variable domain: DTGVSQNPRHKITKRGQNVTFRCDPISEHNRLYWYRQTLGQGPEFLTYFQNEAQLEKSRLLSDRFSAERPKGSFSTLEIQRTEQGDSAMYLCASSLNRGPYEQYFGPGTRLTVT.

The genes are TRBV6-4 and TRBJ2-3, with TRBD2 identical over 8 bases. After removal of 5 bases from V and 6 bases from J, the junction contained 7 bases not matched to a gene. The CDR3 extends over 14 amino acids. The germline gives CDR1 MRHNA, CDR2 SNTAGT. CDR3: CASSSSGSGDTQYF. Here the CDR3 DNA reads TGTGCCAGCAGTTCTAGCGGGTCGGGTGATACGCAGTATTTT.